This record looks at one T cell receptor beta chain sequence and its context. The data derive from a study of blood T cell repertoires in COVID-19. Study-level information: COVID-19 samples from acute and convalescent phases originated in the United States, Italy and Spain.

Source study methods: Reference gene primer amplification gave nucleated cell count estimates. Repertoires were generated with immunoSEQ multiplex PCR, while TCRdb's copy carries only in-frame clones and drops some. The V and J calls and clone size are taken from that table; D and trimming were inferred from the DNA. Of approximately 230,000 clones listed, just over 85% were seen once; the top ten hold approximately 1.7%. Participants were aged about 18 to 100 years, lived in roughly 23 US areas, and enrolled virtually. Symptom resolution, clearance, or two negative PCRs marked the recovered donors of Cohort 3. This CDR3 is 14 amino acids long. Trimming took 5 bases from V and 4 from J, leaving 9 bases between them. CDR1 PRHDT and CDR2 FYEKMQ come from the germline V gene (reference sequence).

Sequences were obtained from PBMCs or T cells enriched from blood (not recorded which). The gene calls are TRBV13 and TRBJ1-6; D might be TRBD1 (6 bases). This receptor was identified in a man in his forties or fifties who had recovered from COVID-19. CDR3 bases: TGTGCCAGCAGCCGGACAGATTATAATTCACCCCTCCACTTT. Residues: CASSRTDYNSPLHF.